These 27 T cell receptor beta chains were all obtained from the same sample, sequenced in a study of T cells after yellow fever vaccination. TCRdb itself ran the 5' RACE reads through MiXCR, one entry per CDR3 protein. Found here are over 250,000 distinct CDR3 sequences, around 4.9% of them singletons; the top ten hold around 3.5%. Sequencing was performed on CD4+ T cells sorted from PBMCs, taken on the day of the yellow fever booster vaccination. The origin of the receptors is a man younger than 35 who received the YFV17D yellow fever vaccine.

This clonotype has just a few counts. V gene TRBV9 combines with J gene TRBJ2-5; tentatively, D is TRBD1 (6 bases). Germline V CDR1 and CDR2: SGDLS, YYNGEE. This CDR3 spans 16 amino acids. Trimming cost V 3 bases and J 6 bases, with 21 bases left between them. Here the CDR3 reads CASSEKMGAGVKTQYF. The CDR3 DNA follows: TGTGCCAGCAGCGAGAAGATGGGGGCAGGGGTGAAGACCCAGTACTTC.

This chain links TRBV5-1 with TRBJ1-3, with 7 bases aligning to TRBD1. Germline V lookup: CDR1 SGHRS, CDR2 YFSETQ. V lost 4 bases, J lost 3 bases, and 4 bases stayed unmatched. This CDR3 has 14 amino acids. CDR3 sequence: CASSPTGNGNTIYF. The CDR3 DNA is TGCGCCAGCAGCCCGACAGGGAATGGAAACACCATATATTTT. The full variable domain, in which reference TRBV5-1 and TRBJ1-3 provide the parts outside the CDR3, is KAGVTQTPRYLIKTRGQQVTLSCSPISGHRSVSWYQQTPGQGLQFLFEYFSETQRNKGNFPGRFSGRQFSNSRSEMNVSTLELGDSALYLCASSPTGNGNTIYFGEGSWLTVV.

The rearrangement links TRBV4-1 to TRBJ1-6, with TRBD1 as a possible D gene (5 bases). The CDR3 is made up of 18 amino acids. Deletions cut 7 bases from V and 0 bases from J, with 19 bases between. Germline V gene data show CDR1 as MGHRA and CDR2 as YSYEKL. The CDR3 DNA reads TGCGCCAGCACAATGTACCGGGGACTCGGCTCCTATAATTCACCCCTCCACTTT. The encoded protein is CASTMYRGLGSYNSPLHF.

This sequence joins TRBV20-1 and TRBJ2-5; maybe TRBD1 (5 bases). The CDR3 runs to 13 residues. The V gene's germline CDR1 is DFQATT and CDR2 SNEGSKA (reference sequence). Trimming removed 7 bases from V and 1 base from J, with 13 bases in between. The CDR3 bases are TGCAGTGTGCAGGTGGGGCCCCAAGAGACCCAGTACTTC. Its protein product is CSVQVGPQETQYF.

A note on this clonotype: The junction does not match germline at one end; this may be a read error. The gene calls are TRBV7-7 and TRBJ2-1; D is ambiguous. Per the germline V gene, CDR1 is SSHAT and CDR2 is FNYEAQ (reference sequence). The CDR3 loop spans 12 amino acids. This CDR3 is CASSPLPYEQFF. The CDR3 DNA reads TGTGCTAGCAGCCCGCTCCCGTATGAGCAGTTCTTC.

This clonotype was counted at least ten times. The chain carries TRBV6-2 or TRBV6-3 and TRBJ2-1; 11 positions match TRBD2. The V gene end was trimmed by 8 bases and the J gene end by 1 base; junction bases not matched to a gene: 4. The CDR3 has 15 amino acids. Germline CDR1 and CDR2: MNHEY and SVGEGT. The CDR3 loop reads CASGTSGGSYNEQFF. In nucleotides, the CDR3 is TGTGCCAGCGGAACTAGCGGGGGTTCCTACAATGAGCAGTTCTTC.

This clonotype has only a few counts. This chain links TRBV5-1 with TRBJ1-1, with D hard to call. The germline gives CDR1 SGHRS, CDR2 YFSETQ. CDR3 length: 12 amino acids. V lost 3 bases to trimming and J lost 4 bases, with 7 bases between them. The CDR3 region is CASSSPGTEAFF. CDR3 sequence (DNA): TGCGCCAGCAGCTCCCCCGGCACTGAAGCTTTCTTT.

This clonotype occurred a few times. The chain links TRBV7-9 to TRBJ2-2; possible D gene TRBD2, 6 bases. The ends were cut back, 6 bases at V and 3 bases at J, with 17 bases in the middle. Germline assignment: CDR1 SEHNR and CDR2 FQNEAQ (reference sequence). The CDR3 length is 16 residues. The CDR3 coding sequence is TGTGCCAGCAGACCTAGGGGACTGGAGGACACCGGGGAGCTGTTTTTT. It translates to CASRPRGLEDTGELFF.

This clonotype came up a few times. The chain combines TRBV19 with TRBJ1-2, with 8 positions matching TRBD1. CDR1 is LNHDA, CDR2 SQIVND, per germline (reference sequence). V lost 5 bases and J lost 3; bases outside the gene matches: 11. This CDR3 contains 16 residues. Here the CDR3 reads CASSSRDRLSYYGYTF. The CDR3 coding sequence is TGTGCCAGTAGTTCGCGGGACAGGCTTTCCTACTATGGCTACACCTTC.

The CDR3 reads CATSGGGITEAFF. Written as DNA, the CDR3 is TGTGCCACCAGCGGAGGGGGGATCACTGAAGCTTTCTTT. The V gene is TRBV15, the J gene TRBJ1-1; D might be TRBD1 (6 bases). The V and J ends lost 5 bases and 4 bases respectively, with 11 bases between them. CDR3 length: 13 residues. The V gene's germline CDR1 is LNHNV and CDR2 YYDKDF (reference sequence).

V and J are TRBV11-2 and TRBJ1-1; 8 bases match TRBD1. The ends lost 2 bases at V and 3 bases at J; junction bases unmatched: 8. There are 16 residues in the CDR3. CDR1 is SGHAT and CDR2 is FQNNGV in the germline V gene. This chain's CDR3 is CASSLRLGQGDTEAFF. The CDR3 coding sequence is TGTGCCAGCAGCTTACGTTTAGGACAGGGTGACACTGAAGCTTTCTTT. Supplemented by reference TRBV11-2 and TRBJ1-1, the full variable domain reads EAGVAQSPRYKIIEKRQSVAFWCNPISGHATLYWYQQILGQGPKLLIQFQNNGVVDDSQLPKDRFSAERLKGVDSTLKIQPAKLEDSAVYLCASSLRLGQGDTEAFFGQGTRLTVV.

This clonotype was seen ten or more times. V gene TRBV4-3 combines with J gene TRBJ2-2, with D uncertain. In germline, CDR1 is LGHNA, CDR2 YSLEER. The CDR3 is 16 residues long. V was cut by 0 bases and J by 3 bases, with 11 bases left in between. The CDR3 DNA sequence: TGCGCCAGCAGCCAAGATATCCAGACCTACACCGGGGAGCTGTTTTTT. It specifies CASSQDIQTYTGELFF.

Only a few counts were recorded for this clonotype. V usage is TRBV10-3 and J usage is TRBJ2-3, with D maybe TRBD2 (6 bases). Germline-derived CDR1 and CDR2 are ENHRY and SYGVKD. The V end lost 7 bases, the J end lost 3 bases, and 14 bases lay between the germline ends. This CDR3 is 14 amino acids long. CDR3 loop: CAIKEGSPTDTQYF. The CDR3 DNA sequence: TGTGCCATCAAGGAGGGGAGCCCGACAGATACGCAGTATTTT.

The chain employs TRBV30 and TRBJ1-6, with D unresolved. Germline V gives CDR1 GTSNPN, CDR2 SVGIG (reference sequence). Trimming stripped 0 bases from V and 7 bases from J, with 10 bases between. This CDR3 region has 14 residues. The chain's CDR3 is CAWSVSGNNSPLHF. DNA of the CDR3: TGTGCCTGGAGTGTTTCCGGAAACAATTCACCCCTCCACTTT.

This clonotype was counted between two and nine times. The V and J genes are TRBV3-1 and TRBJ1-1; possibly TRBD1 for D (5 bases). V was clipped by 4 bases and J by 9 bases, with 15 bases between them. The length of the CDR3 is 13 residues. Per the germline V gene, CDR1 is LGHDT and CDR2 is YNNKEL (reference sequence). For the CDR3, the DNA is TGTGCCAGCAGCCTGGAAGGGGACGGAAAAGCTTTCTTT. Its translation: CASSLEGDGKAFF. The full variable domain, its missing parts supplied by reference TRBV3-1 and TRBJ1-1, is DTAVSQTPKYLVTQMGNDKSIKCEQNLGHDTMYWYKQDSKKFLKIMFSYNNKELIINETVPNRFSPKSPDKAHLNLHINSLELGDSAVYFCASSLEGDGKAFFGQGTRLTVV.

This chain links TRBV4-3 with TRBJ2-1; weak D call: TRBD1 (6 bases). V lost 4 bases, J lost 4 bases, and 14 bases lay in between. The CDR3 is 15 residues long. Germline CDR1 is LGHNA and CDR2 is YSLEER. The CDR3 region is CASSPDRFPYNEQFF. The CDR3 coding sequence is TGCGCCAGCAGCCCCGACAGGTTCCCTTACAATGAGCAGTTCTTC.

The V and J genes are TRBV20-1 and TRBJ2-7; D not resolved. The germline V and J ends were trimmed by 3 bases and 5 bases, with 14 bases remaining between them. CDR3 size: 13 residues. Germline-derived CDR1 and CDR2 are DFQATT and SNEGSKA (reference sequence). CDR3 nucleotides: TGCAGTGCTAGTAAAAGTCCCCAGCACGAGCAGTACTTC. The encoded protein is CSASKSPQHEQYF.

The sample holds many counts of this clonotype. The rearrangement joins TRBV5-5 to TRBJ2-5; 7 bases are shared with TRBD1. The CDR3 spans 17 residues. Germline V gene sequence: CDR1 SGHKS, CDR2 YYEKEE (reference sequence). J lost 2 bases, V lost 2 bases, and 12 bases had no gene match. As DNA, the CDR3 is TGTGCCAGCAGCTTATCGGGTAGCCCGACAGGGCAAGAGACCCAGTACTTC. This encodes CASSLSGSPTGQETQYF. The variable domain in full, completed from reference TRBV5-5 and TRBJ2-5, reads DAGVTQSPTHLIKTRGQQVTLRCSPISGHKSVSWYQQVLGQGPQFIFQYYEKEERGRGNFPDRFSARQFPNYSSELNVNALLLGDSALYLCASSLSGSPTGQETQYFGPGTRLLVL.

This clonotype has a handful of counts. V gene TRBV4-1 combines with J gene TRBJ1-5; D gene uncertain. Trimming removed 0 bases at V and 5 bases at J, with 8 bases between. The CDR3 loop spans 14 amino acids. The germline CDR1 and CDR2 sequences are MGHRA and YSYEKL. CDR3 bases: TGCGCCAGCAGCCAAGATATCGGTTATCAGCCCCAGCATTTT. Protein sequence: CASSQDIGYQPQHF.

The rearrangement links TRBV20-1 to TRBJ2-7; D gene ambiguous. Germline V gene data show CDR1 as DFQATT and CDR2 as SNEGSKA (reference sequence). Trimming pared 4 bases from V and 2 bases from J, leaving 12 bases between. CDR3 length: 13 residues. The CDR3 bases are TGCAGTGCTACCCCGCGCACCGCCTACGAGCAGTACTTC. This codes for CSATPRTAYEQYF.

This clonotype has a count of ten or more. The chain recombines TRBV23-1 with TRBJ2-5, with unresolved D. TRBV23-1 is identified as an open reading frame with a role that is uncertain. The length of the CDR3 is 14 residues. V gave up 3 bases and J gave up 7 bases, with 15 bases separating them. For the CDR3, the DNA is TGCGCCAGCAGTCATCTGACGTTTAGGGCGACCCAGTACTTC. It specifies CASSHLTFRATQYF.

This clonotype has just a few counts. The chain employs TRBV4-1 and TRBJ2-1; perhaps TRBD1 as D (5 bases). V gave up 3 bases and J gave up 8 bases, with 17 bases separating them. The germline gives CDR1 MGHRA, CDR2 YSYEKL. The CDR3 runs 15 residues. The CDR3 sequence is CASSHLSWQGDEQFF. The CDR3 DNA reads TGCGCCAGCAGCCACCTAAGTTGGCAGGGTGATGAGCAGTTCTTC.

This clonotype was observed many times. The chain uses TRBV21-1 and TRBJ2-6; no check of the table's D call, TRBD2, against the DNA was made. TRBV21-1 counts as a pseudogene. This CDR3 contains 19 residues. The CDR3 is CASSKILSQASSGANVLTF. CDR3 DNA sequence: TGTGCCAGCAGCAAAATACTCTCCCAGGCAAGCTCTGGGGCCAACGTCCTGACTTTC.

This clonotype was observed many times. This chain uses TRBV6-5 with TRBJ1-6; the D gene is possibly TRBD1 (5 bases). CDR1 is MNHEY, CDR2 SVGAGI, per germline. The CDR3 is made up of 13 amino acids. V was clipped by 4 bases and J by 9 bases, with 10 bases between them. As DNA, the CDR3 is TGTGCCAGCAGTTTAGACAGCCCTTCACCCCTCCACTTT. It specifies CASSLDSPSPLHF.

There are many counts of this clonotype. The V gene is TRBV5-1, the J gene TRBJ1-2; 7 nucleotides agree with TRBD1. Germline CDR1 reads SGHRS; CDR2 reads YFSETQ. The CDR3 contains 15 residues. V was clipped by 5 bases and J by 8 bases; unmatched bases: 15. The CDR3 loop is CASSELGQSTWGYTF. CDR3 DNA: TGCGCCAGCAGTGAATTGGGACAGAGCACCTGGGGCTACACCTTC.

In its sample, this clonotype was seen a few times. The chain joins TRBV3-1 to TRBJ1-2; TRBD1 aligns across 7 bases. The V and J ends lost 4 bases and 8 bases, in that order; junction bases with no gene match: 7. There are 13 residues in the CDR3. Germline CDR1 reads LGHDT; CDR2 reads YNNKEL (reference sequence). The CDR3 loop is CASSPQGRRGYTF. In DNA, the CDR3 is TGTGCCAGCAGCCCACAGGGGCGACGAGGCTACACCTTC. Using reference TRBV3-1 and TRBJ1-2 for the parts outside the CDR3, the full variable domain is DTAVSQTPKYLVTQMGNDKSIKCEQNLGHDTMYWYKQDSKKFLKIMFSYNNKELIINETVPNRFSPKSPDKAHLNLHINSLELGDSAVYFCASSPQGRRGYTFGSGTRLTVV.

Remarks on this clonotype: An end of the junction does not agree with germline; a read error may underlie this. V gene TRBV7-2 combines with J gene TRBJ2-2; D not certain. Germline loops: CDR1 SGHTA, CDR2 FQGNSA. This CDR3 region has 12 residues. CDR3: CASSLVGSPWVF. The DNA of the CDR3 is TGTGCCAGCAGCTTAGTCGGGTCCCCCTGGGTTTTT.